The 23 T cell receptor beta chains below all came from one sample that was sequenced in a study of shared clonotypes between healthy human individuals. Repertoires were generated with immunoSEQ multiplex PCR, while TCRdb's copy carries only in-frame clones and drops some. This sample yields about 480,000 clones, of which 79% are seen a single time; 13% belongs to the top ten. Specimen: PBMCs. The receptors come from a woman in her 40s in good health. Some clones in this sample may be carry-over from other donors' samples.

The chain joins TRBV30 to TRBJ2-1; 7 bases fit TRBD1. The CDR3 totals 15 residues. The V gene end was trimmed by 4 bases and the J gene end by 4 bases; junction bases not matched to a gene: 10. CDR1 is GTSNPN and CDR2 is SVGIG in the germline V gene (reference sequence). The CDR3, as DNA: TGTGCCTGGACTATGTCGGGACAGAGTTACAATGAGCAGTTCTTC. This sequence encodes CAWTMSGQSYNEQFF.

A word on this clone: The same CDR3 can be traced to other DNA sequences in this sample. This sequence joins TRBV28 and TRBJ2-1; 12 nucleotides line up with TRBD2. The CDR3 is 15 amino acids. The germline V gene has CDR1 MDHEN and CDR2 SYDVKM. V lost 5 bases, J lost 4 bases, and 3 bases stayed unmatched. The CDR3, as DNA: TGTGCCAGCAGTCTAGCGGGAGGGGCTTACAATGAGCAGTTCTTC. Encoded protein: CASSLAGGAYNEQFF.

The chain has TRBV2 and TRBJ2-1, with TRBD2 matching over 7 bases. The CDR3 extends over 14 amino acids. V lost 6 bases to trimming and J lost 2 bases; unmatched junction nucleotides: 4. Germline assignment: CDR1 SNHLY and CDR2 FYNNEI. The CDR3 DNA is TGTGCCAGCAGCCTAGCGGAAACCTACAATGAGCAGTTCTTC. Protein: CASSLAETYNEQFF.

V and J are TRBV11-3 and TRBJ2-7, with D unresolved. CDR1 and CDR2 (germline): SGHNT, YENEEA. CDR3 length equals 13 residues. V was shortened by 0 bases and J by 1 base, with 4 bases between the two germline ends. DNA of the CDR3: TGTGCCAGCAGCTTAGACGGGTCCTACGAGCAGTACTTC. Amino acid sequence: CASSLDGSYEQYF.

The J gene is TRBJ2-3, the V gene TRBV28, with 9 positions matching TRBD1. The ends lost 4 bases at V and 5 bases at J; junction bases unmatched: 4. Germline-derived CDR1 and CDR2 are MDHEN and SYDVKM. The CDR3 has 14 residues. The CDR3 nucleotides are TGTGCCAGCAGTTCCGGACAGGGGATAGATACGCAGTATTTT. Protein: CASSSGQGIDTQYF.

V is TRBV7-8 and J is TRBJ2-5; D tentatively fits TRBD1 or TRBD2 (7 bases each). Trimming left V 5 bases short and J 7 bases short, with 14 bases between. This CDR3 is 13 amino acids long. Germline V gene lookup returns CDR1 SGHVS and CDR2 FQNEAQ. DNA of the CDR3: TGTGCCAGCAGCACCTCAGGGGGGGGGACCCAGTACTTC. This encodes CASSTSGGGTQYF.

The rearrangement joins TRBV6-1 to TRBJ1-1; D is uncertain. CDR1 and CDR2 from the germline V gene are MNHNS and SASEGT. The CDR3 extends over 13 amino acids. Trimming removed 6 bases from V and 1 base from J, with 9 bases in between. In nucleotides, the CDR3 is TGTGCCAGCAGGTCGACAACGAACACTGAAGCTTTCTTT. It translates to CASRSTTNTEAFF.

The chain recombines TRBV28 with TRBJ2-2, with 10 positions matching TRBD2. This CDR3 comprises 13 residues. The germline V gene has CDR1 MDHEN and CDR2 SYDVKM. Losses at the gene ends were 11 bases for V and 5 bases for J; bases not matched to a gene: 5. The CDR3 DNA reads TGTGCCTCCCAGCGGGAGGGGACCGGGGAGCTGTTTTTT. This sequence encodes CASQREGTGELFF.

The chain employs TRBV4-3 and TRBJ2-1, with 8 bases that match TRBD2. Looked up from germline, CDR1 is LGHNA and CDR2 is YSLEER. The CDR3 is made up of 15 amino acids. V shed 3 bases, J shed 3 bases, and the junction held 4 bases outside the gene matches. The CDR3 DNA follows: TGCGCCAGCAGCCAGAAGACTAGCGACTACAATGAGCAGTTCTTC. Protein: CASSQKTSDYNEQFF.

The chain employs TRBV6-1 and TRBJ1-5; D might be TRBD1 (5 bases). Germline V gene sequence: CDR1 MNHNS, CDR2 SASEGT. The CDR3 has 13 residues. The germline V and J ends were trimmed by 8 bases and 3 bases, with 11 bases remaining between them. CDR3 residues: CASFRDANQPQHF. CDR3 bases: TGTGCCAGCTTCCGGGACGCCAATCAGCCCCAGCATTTT.

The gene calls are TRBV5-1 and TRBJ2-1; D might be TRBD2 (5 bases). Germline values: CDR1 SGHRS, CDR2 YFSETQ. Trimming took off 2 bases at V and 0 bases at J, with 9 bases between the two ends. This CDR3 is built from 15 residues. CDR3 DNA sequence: TGCGCCAGCAGCTTTAGCGTCAGCTCCTACAATGAGCAGTTCTTC. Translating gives CASSFSVSSYNEQFF.

The CDR3 region has the DNA TGTGCCAGCAGCGTAGAGTCGGGGAGCGGGATAGGTAATGAGCAGTTCTTC. This gives the protein CASSVESGSGIGNEQFF. The genes are TRBV9 and TRBJ2-1, with 7 bases matching TRBD2. V was clipped by 0 bases and J by 7 bases; unmatched bases: 13. Germline V gene lookup returns CDR1 SGDLS and CDR2 YYNGEE. This CDR3 is 17 amino acids long.

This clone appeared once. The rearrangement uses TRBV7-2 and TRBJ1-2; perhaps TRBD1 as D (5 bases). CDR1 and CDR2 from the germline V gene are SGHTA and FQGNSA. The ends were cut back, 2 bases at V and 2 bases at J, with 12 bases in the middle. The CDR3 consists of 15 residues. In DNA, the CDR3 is TGTGCCAGCAGCTTATCTGGGGGGTCCAACTATGGCTACACCTTC. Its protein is CASSLSGGSNYGYTF.

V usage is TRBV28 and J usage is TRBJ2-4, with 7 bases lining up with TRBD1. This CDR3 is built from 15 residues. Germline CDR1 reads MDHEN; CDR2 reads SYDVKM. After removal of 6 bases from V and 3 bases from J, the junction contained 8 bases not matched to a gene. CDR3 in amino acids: CASSSTGVVKNIQYF. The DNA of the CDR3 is TGTGCCAGCAGCTCAACAGGGGTGGTCAAAAACATTCAGTACTTC.

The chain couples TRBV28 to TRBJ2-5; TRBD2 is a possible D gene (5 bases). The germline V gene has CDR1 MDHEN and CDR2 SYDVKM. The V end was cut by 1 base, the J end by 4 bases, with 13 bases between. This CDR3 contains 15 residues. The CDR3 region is CASSLSGIKGETQYF. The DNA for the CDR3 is TGTGCCAGCAGTTTATCCGGGATCAAGGGAGAGACCCAGTACTTC.

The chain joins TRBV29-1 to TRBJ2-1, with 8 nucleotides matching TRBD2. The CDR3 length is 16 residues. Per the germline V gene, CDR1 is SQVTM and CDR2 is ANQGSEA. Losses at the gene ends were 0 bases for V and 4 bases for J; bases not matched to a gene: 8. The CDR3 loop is CSVEDRRAGVYNEQFF. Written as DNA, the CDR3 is TGCAGCGTTGAAGATCGTCGAGCGGGAGTATACAATGAGCAGTTCTTC.

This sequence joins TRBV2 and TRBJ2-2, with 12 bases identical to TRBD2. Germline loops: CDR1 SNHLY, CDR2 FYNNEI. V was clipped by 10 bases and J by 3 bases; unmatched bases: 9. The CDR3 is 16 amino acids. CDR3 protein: CATSGLAGGYTGELFF. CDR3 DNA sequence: TGTGCCACCTCGGGGCTAGCGGGAGGGTACACCGGGGAGCTGTTTTTT.

The CDR3 protein is CASSQEFGQESYEQYF. The DNA for the CDR3 is TGTGCCAGCAGCCAAGAATTCGGCCAGGAATCCTACGAGCAGTACTTC. V is TRBV4-2 and J is TRBJ2-7; D unclear. This CDR3 region has 16 residues. CDR1 LGHNA and CDR2 YNFKEQ come from the germline V gene. The ends were cut back, 0 bases at V and 1 base at J, with 13 bases in the middle.

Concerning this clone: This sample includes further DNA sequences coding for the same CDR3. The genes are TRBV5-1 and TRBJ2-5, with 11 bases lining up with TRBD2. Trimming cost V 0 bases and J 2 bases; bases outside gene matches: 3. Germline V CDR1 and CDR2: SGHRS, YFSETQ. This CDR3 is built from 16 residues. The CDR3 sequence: CASSLGLAGGQETQYF. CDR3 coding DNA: TGCGCCAGCAGCTTGGGGCTAGCGGGAGGTCAAGAGACCCAGTACTTC.

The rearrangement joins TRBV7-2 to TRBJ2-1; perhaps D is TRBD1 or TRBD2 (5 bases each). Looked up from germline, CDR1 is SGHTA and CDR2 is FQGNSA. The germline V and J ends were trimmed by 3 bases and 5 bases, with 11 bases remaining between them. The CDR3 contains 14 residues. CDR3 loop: CASSLGDPNNEQFF. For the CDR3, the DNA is TGTGCCAGCAGCTTGGGGGACCCAAACAATGAGCAGTTCTTC.

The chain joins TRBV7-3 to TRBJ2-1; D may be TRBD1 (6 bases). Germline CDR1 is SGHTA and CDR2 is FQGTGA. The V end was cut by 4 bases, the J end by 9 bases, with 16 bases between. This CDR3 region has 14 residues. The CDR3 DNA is TGTGCCAGCAGCTCAAACGGACAGATAGGTGAGCAGTTCTTC. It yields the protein CASSSNGQIGEQFF.

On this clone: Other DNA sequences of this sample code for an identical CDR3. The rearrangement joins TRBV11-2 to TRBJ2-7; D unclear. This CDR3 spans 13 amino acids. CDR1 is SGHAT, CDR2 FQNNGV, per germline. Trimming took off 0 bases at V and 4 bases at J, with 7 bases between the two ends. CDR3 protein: CASSLDGTYEQYF. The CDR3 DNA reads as TGTGCCAGCAGCTTAGATGGTACGTACGAGCAGTACTTC.

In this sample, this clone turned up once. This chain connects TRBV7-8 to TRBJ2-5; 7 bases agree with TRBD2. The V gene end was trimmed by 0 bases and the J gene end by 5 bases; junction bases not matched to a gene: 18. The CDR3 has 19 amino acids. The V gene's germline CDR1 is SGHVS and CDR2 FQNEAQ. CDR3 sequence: CASSLAALFYREVPETQYF. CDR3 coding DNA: TGTGCCAGCAGCTTAGCGGCCCTCTTCTATCGGGAGGTCCCCGAGACCCAGTACTTC.